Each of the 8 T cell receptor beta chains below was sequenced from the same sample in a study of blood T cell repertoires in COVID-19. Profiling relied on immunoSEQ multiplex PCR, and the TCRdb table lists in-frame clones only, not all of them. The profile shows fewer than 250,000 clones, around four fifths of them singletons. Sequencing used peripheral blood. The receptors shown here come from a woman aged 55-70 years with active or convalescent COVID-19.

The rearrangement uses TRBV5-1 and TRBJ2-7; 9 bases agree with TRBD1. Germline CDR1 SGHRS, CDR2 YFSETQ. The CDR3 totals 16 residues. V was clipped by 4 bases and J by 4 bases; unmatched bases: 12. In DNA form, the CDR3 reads TGCGCCAGCAGCCGAGGGACAGGGACTCCGGGGTACGAGCAGTACGTC. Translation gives CASSRGTGTPGYEQYV.

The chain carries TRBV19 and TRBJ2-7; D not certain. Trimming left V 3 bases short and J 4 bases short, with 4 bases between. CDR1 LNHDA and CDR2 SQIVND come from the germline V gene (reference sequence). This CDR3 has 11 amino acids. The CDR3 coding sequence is TGTGCCAGTAGTATCGGGTACGAGCAGTACTTC. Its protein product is CASSIGYEQYF.

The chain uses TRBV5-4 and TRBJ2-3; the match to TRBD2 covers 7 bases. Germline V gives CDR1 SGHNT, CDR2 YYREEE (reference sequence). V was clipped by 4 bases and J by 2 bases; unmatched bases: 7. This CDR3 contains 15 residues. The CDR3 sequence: CASSPPLADTDTQYF. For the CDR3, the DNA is TGTGCCAGCAGCCCCCCGCTAGCGGACACAGATACGCAGTATTTT.

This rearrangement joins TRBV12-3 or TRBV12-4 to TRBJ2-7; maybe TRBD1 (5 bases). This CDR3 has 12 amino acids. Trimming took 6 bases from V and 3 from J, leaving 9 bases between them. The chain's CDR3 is CASSGQFYEQYF. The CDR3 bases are TGTGCCAGCAGCGGACAATTCTACGAGCAGTACTTC.

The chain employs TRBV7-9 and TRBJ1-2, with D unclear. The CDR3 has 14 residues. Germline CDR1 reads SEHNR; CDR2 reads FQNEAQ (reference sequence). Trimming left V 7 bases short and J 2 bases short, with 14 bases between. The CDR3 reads CASTTPQTNYGYTF. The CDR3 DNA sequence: TGTGCCAGCACCACACCACAAACAAACTATGGCTACACCTTC. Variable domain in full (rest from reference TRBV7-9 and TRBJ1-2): DTGVSQNPRHKITKRGQNVTFRCDPISEHNRLYWYRQTLGQGPEFLTYFQNEAQLEKSRLLSDRFSAERPKGSFSTLEIQRTEQGDSAMYLCASTTPQTNYGYTFGSGTRLTVV.

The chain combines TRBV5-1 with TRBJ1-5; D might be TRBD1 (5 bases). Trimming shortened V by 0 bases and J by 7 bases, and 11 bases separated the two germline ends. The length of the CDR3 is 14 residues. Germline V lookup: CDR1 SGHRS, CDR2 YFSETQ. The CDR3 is CASSLVAGRQPQHF. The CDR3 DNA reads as TGCGCCAGCAGCTTGGTGGCAGGGAGGCAGCCCCAGCATTTT.

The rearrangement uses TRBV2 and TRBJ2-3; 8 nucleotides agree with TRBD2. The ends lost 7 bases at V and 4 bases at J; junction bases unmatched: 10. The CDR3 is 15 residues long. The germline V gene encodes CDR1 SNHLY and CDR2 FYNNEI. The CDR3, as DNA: TGTGCCAGCACCGGACTAGCATTGACTCCAGATACGCAGTATTTT. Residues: CASTGLALTPDTQYF.

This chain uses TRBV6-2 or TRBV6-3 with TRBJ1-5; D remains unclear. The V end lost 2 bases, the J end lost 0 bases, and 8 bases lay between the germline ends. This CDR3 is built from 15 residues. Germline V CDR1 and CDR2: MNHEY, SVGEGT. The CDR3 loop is CASSYADNSNQPQHF. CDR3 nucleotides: TGTGCCAGCAGTTACGCAGACAATAGCAATCAGCCCCAGCATTTT.